The TCR beta chain under discussion was sequenced for a study of radiotherapy plus CTLA-4 blockade in lung cancer (dated 2018 in TCRdb). Regarding the research as a whole: Objective responses occurred in approximately 19% of enrolled patients, and under 40% achieved disease control. Summary of the overall study and its limitations: The strongest predictors of response were reported to be early dynamic shifts in blood T cell clones along with a rise in serum interferon-beta following radiation. After treatment with radiotherapy and ipilimumab, TCR clones that originated in tumors expanded in peripheral blood.

As encoded in the germline V gene (reference sequence), CDR1 is SEHNR while CDR2 is FQNEAQ. The CDR3 numbers 16 residues from cysteine through phenylalanine. Only CDR3 DNA remains: 48 bases, in frame from the first base. V and J are trimmed by 0 bases and 7 bases, and the gene matches miss 9 bases of the junction. In this study, focal radiation therapy paired with CTLA-4 blockade (ipilimumab) was tested in patients who had chemo-refractory metastatic non-small-cell lung cancer. Libraries were made using the immunoSEQ multiplex PCR assay. TCRdb carries this immuneACCESS record with in-frame sequences only. Its versions omit some clonotypes, under half of them owing to an unresolved V gene in the studies checked, with the rest unexplained. This sample comprises over 70,000 clones, about 86% of them detected only once. Approximately 1.9% of the sample is taken by the ten largest. This clone was recorded only once. Its antigen is unknown. No quality values exist for individual bases; no much larger clone is one base distant.

Material: peripheral blood, obtained from a patient treated with radiotherapy plus ipilimumab. The sequence came from a human donor with non-small cell lung cancer who had a partial response to radiotherapy plus ipilimumab. The chain is encoded by TRBV7-9 joined to TRBJ2-1; 7 bases in between match TRBD2. The nucleotide sequence is given as TGTGCCAGCAGCTTAGCTGCGGGCGGGAGTAAGAATGAGCAGTTCTTC. This sequence encodes CASSLAAGGSKNEQFF.